This T cell receptor beta chain was recovered during a study of breast tumors, draining lymph nodes, adjacent tissues. The CDR3 sequence is 14 residues long. CDR1 LGHNA and CDR2 YSLEER come from the germline V gene. Trimming stripped 1 base from V and 6 bases from J, with 9 bases between. The lymph nodes were axillary draining lymph nodes from breast cancer patients. Study-wide points: Most tumor T cells seemingly derive from lymph node, then expand in tumor. Tumors had less TCR diversity than lymph nodes, more than nontumor tissue. The lymph node origin of tumor T cells was framed as consistent with a hypothesis, not demonstrated. Luminal-like breast cancer showed significantly greater tumor-nontumor repertoire similarity than basal-like breast cancer did.

TCRdb re-called the multiplex PCR reads through MiXCR, storing one row per CDR3 protein. The data contain more than 250,000 distinct CDR3 sequences, 30% of them singletons. This clonotype has ten or more counts. Its antigen is still unknown. The sequenced sample consisted of axillary lymph node tissue. This chain joins TRBV4-3 and TRBJ2-2, with D perhaps matching TRBD1 or TRBD2 (5 bases each). The sequence was obtained from a female donor with breast cancer. Some clones in this sample may be carry-over from other donors' samples. CDR3 residues: CASSQVVGAGELFF. CDR3 nucleotide sequence: TGCGCCAGCAGCCAAGTCGTGGGGGCCGGGGAGCTGTTTTTT.